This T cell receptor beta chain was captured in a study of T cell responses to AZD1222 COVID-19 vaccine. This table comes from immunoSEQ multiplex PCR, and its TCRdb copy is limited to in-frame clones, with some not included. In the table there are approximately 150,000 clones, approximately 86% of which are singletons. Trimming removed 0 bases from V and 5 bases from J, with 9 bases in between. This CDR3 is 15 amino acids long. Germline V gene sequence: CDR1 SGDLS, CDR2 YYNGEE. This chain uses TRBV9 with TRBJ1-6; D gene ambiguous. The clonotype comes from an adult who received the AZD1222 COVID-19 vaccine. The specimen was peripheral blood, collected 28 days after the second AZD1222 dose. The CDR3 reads CASSVAEGDNSPLHF. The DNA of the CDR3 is TGTGCCAGCAGCGTAGCGGAGGGTGATAATTCACCCCTCCACTTT. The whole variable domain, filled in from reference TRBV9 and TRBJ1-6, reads DSGVTQTPKHLITATGQRVTLRCSPRSGDLSVYWYQQSLDQGLQFLIQYYNGEERAKGNILERFSAQQFPDLHSELNLSSLELGDSALYFCASSVAEGDNSPLHFGNGTRLTVT.